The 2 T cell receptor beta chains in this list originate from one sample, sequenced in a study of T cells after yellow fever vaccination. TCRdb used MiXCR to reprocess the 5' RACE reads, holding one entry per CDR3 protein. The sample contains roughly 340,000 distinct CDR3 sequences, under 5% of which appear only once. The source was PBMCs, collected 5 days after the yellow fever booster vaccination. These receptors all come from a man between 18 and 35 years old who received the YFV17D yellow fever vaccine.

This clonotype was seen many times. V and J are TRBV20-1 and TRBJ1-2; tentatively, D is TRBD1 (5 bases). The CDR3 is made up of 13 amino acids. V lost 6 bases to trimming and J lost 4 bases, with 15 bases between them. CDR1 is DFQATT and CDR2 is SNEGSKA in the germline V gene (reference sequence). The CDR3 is CSAFDSLGYGYTF. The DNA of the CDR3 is TGCAGTGCCTTCGACAGTCTCGGCTATGGCTACACCTTC.

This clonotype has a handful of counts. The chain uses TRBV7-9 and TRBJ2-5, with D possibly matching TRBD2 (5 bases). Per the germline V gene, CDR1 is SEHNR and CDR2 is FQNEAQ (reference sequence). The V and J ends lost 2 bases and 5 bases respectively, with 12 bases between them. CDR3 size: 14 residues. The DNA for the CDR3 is TGTGCCAGCAGCTTACCGGGGAAGAGGGAGACCCAGTACTTC. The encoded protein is CASSLPGKRETQYF.